Below, 31 T cell receptor beta chains from the same sample are listed, as sequenced in a study of T cells in Graves' hyperthyroidism and ophthalmopathy. Researchers amplified the TCR beta CDR3 regions from RNA transcripts. An initial round of RT-PCR targeting the TCR CDR3 relied on the HTBI primer set. TCRdb passed the multiplex PCR reads through MiXCR, listing each CDR3 protein once. The table records more than 350,000 distinct CDR3 sequences, roughly 15% of them present only once. The sample consisted of blood. The receptors here all came from a woman aged 25-40 years with Graves' ophthalmopathy.

This clonotype was picked up many times. V gene TRBV27 combines with J gene TRBJ1-1; possible D gene TRBD1, 5 bases. Germline CDR1 is MNHEY and CDR2 is SMNVEV (reference sequence). The CDR3 length is 15 residues. Trimming removed 2 bases at V and 0 bases at J, with 10 bases between. The CDR3 coding sequence is TGTGCCAGCAGTTTAAGGTGGGGGATGAACACTGAAGCTTTCTTT. Its protein product is CASSLRWGMNTEAFF.

At least ten counts were recorded for this clonotype. This chain links TRBV2 with TRBJ1-5; D might be TRBD1 (6 bases). Trimming took 1 base from V and 6 from J, leaving 10 bases between them. The CDR3 has 14 residues. From germline, CDR1 is SNHLY and CDR2 FYNNEI. The CDR3 DNA reads TGTGCCAGCAGTGAAGGGCAGGGGAGTCAGCCCCAGCATTTT. Protein product: CASSEGQGSQPQHF.

At least ten counts were recorded for this clonotype. The rearrangement joins TRBV7-8 to TRBJ2-7; 7 bases are a match to TRBD1. Germline CDR1 is SGHVS and CDR2 is FQNEAQ. Trimming removed 5 bases from V and 3 bases from J; junction bases left unmatched: 4. The CDR3 extends over 13 amino acids. This CDR3 is CASSTDRVYEQYF. The DNA of the CDR3 is TGTGCCAGCAGCACAGACAGGGTCTACGAGCAGTACTTC. Variable domain in full (rest from reference TRBV7-8 and TRBJ2-7): GAGVSQSPRYKVAKRGQDVALRCDPISGHVSLFWYQQALGQGPEFLTYFQNEAQLDKSGLPSDRFFAERPEGSVSTLKIQRTQQEDSAVYLCASSTDRVYEQYFGPGTRLTVT.

This rearrangement joins TRBV7-9 to TRBJ2-3, with 10 bases that match TRBD2. J lost 14 bases, V lost 0 bases, and 8 bases had no gene match. This CDR3 contains 14 residues. The germline V gene has CDR1 SEHNR and CDR2 FQNEAQ (reference sequence). CDR3 bases: TGTGCCAGCAGCTTAGCGAACAGCGGGGGGGATCCGTATTTT. This gives the protein CASSLANSGGDPYF.

This clonotype has a handful of counts. The chain is built from TRBV6-5 and TRBJ1-4; D is unclear. The V gene lost 1 base and the J gene lost 0 bases, with 9 bases spanning the gap. Germline V gene data show CDR1 as MNHEY and CDR2 as SVGAGI. The CDR3 runs to 16 residues. The CDR3 loop reads CASSYWEPATNEKLFF. CDR3 bases: TGTGCCAGCAGTTACTGGGAGCCGGCAACTAATGAAAAACTGTTTTTT.

This clonotype was detected many times. V is TRBV28 and J is TRBJ1-5; D gene uncertain. CDR1 and CDR2 (germline): MDHEN, SYDVKM. Trimming cost V 5 bases and J 4 bases, with 12 bases left between them. This CDR3 has 14 amino acids. As DNA, the CDR3 is TGTGCCAGCAGTCCCAACCATCAGAATCAGCCCCAGCATTTT. The encoded protein is CASSPNHQNQPQHF. Complete variable domain (other parts from reference TRBV28 and TRBJ1-5): DVKVTQSSRYLVKRTGEKVFLECVQDMDHENMFWYRQDPGLGLRLIYFSYDVKMKEKGDIPEGYSVSREKKERFSLILESASTNQTSMYLCASSPNHQNQPQHFGDGTRLSIL.

At least ten counts were recorded for this clonotype. The chain carries TRBV11-2 and TRBJ1-5; D gene ambiguous. The CDR3 loop spans 18 amino acids. The germline CDR1 and CDR2 sequences are SGHAT and FQNNGV. V was pared by 2 bases and J by 0 bases, with 17 bases between. In DNA, the CDR3 is TGTGCCAGCAGCTTACGGGGAACCAGTCTGTATAGCAATCAGCCCCAGCATTTT. Translation gives CASSLRGTSLYSNQPQHF.

The chain has TRBV3-1 and TRBJ2-2; D call uncertain. The V and J ends lost 3 bases and 1 base respectively, with 6 bases between them. This CDR3 comprises 14 residues. CDR1 is LGHDT and CDR2 is YNNKEL in the germline V gene (reference sequence). CDR3 sequence (DNA): TGTGCCAGCAGCCAGATCCGGAACACCGGGGAGCTGTTTTTT. Residues: CASSQIRNTGELFF.

This clonotype appeared a few times. The genes are TRBV4-1 and TRBJ2-7; D may be TRBD1 (5 bases). Germline loops: CDR1 MGHRA, CDR2 YSYEKL. V lost 0 bases and J 5 bases, leaving 14 bases between the germline ends. The CDR3 is 15 amino acids. The chain's CDR3 is CASSQDERGGNEQYF. The CDR3 nucleotides read TGCGCCAGCAGCCAAGATGAAAGGGGTGGCAACGAGCAGTACTTC.

The rearrangement uses TRBV7-6 and TRBJ1-3; a weak D match, TRBD1 (5 bases). The CDR3 runs 16 residues. In germline, CDR1 is SGHVS, CDR2 FNYEAQ. The germline V and J ends were trimmed by 4 bases and 0 bases, with 13 bases remaining between them. The CDR3 loop reads CASSSGGANSGNTIYF. The DNA of the CDR3 is TGTGCCAGCAGCTCGGGGGGAGCCAACTCTGGAAACACCATATATTTT.

This clonotype appeared many times. The rearrangement joins TRBV28 to TRBJ2-1; TRBD2 agrees at 11 bases. V trimming: 5 bases; J trimming: 2 bases; junction bases outside the gene matches: 5. Per germline, CDR1 MDHEN and CDR2 SYDVKM. The CDR3 length is 16 residues. The CDR3 here is CASSMTSGVTYNEQFF. DNA of the CDR3: TGTGCCAGCAGTATGACTAGCGGGGTGACCTACAATGAGCAGTTCTTC.

The chain recombines TRBV9 with TRBJ2-7; 9 nucleotides match TRBD1. This CDR3 has 15 residues. Germline V CDR1 and CDR2: SGDLS, YYNGEE. V was pared by 4 bases and J by 3 bases, with 8 bases of the junction left unmatched. Here the CDR3 reads CASSPRRQGGYEQYF. The DNA for the CDR3 is TGTGCCAGCAGCCCCCGAAGACAGGGGGGCTACGAGCAGTACTTC.

This clonotype was detected a few times. The chain employs TRBV3-1 and TRBJ2-3; D is tentatively TRBD1 or TRBD2 (5 bases each). Germline loops: CDR1 LGHDT, CDR2 YNNKEL (reference sequence). The CDR3 is made up of 12 amino acids. V was shortened by 1 base and J by 14 bases, with 13 bases between the two germline ends. The CDR3 coding sequence is TGTGCCAGCAGCCAAGCCGGGGCCAGTGGGTATTTT. It specifies CASSQAGASGYF.

This clonotype came up many times. The J gene is TRBJ1-1, the V gene TRBV6-6, with no clear D. This CDR3 comprises 14 residues. Germline lookup yields CDR1 MNHNY and CDR2 SVGAGI (reference sequence). Deletions cut 2 bases from V and 1 base from J, with 8 bases between. The CDR3 spells CASSYHDRNTEAFF. The CDR3 DNA follows: TGTGCCAGCAGTTACCATGACCGGAACACTGAAGCTTTCTTT.

In its sample, this clonotype was seen many times. V is TRBV11-2 and J is TRBJ2-3; D is perhaps TRBD2 (7 bases). The V gene lost 0 bases and the J gene lost 4 bases, with 17 bases spanning the gap. CDR3 size: 17 residues. Per germline, CDR1 SGHAT and CDR2 FQNNGV. CDR3 sequence: CASSLDPVGGGPDTQYF. The CDR3 nucleotides read TGTGCCAGCAGCTTAGACCCCGTGGGGGGGGGGCCAGATACGCAGTATTTT.

This clonotype was detected many times. This sequence joins TRBV3-1 and TRBJ1-6; D may be TRBD1 (5 bases). The length of the CDR3 is 17 residues. The V and J ends lost 0 bases and 10 bases respectively, with 19 bases between them. Germline CDR1 LGHDT, CDR2 YNNKEL (reference sequence). The CDR3 nucleotides are TGTGCCAGCAGCCAAGATCTTTGGGGACGGACGGCGTCACCCCTCCACTTT. As protein: CASSQDLWGRTASPLHF.

V gene TRBV4-1 combines with J gene TRBJ1-1, with D unresolved. This CDR3 is 15 amino acids long. Germline V CDR1 and CDR2: MGHRA, YSYEKL. V was trimmed by 2 bases and J by 8 bases, leaving 18 bases between them. This CDR3 reads CASSQIGVPVDEAFF. The DNA of the CDR3 is TGCGCCAGCAGCCAAATCGGGGTGCCTGTCGACGAAGCTTTCTTT.

This clonotype was found a few times. The rearrangement uses TRBV20-1 and TRBJ1-1, with unresolved D. Germline lookup yields CDR1 DFQATT and CDR2 SNEGSKA (reference sequence). Trimming cost V 0 bases and J 10 bases, with 6 bases left between them. CDR3 length equals 10 residues. DNA of the CDR3: TGCAGTGCTAGAGATAGAAGAGCTTTCTTT. Translated, it gives CSARDRRAFF.

This clonotype was seen repeatedly, ten times or more. The chain carries TRBV2 and TRBJ2-3, with a tentative D call TRBD1 (5 bases). The V gene lost 3 bases and the J gene lost 3 bases, with 16 bases spanning the gap. Germline CDR1 is SNHLY and CDR2 is FYNNEI. The CDR3 has 16 residues. CDR3: CASSDGRGGDTDTQYF. The CDR3 DNA is TGTGCCAGCAGTGACGGTAGGGGTGGGGATACAGATACGCAGTATTTT.

This clonotype came up many times. The chain has TRBV11-2 and TRBJ2-5; D is possibly TRBD2 (5 bases). With 0 bases removed from V and 5 bases from J, the gap between germline ends came to 7 bases. There are 13 residues in the CDR3. Per germline, CDR1 SGHAT and CDR2 FQNNGV. DNA for the CDR3: TGTGCCAGCAGCTTAGAATCGGGGGAGACCCAGTACTTC. As protein: CASSLESGETQYF. Together with reference TRBV11-2 and TRBJ2-5, the CDR3 gives the full variable domain: EAGVAQSPRYKIIEKRQSVAFWCNPISGHATLYWYQQILGQGPKLLIQFQNNGVVDDSQLPKDRFSAERLKGVDSTLKIQPAKLEDSAVYLCASSLESGETQYFGPGTRLLVL.

Ten or more counts support this clonotype. This sequence joins TRBV12-3 or TRBV12-4 and TRBJ1-3; no clear D gene. This CDR3 contains 16 residues. V was clipped by 5 bases and J by 8 bases, with 22 bases between them. CDR3 DNA: TGTGCCAGCAGTGGACTGGGAGGCAGGCGCGGAGACACCATATATTTT. Amino acids: CASSGLGGRRGDTIYF.

The V call is TRBV20-1, the J call TRBJ2-7, with TRBD2 matching over 7 bases. Unmatched junction bases numbered 8, after V lost 0 bases and J lost 0 bases. Germline lookup yields CDR1 DFQATT and CDR2 SNEGSKA (reference sequence). The CDR3 sequence is 16 residues long. As DNA, the CDR3 is TGCAGTGCTAGAGACTCCCTCGGGAGGCTCTCCTACGAGCAGTACTTC. Translating it yields CSARDSLGRLSYEQYF.

This clonotype occurred a few times. The chain uses TRBV6-1 and TRBJ2-1, with TRBD1 matching over 11 bases. Germline assignment: CDR1 MNHNS and CDR2 SASEGT. This CDR3 is built from 18 residues. J was trimmed by 9 bases and V by 4 bases; bases with no gene match: 17. In DNA form, the CDR3 reads TGTGCCAGCAGTGTAACACAGCACGGGACAGGGGGACTTGGTGAGCAGTTCTTC. It translates to CASSVTQHGTGGLGEQFF.

This clonotype appeared many times. The gene calls are TRBV27 and TRBJ2-1; 8 bases are a match to TRBD1. The CDR3 covers 15 residues. J was trimmed by 4 bases and V by 5 bases; bases with no gene match: 7. CDR1 and CDR2 from the germline V gene are MNHEY and SMNVEV (reference sequence). The CDR3 DNA reads as TGTGCCAGCAGTCACCGACAGGGGTTATACAATGAGCAGTTCTTC. Encoded protein: CASSHRQGLYNEQFF.

This clonotype was counted ten times or more. CDR3 bases: TGTGCCAGCAGCTTAGTTTCGACCGGGGAGCTGTTTTTT. Its translation: CASSLVSTGELFF. This chain uses TRBV7-9 with TRBJ2-2; no clear D. V shed 1 base and J shed 5 bases, with 5 bases lying between them. Germline V CDR1 and CDR2: SEHNR, FQNEAQ (reference sequence). The CDR3 extends over 13 amino acids.

CDR3 region: CSVAPRLTNTGELFF. CDR3 nucleotides: TGCAGCGTTGCCCCGCGGTTAACGAACACCGGGGAGCTGTTTTTT. The genes are TRBV29-1 and TRBJ2-2; D gene uncertain. Germline assignment: CDR1 SQVTM and CDR2 ANQGSEA. With 4 bases removed from V and 0 bases from J, the gap between germline ends came to 12 bases. CDR3 length equals 15 residues.

There are many counts of this clonotype. The chain recombines TRBV29-1 with TRBJ2-2; possibly TRBD1 for D (5 bases). Trimming removed 4 bases at V and 0 bases at J, with 15 bases between. This CDR3 region has 16 residues. CDR1 is SQVTM, CDR2 ANQGSEA, per germline. DNA for the CDR3: TGCAGCGTTGCGCTCGAACAGGTCGCGAACACCGGGGAGCTGTTTTTT. Its protein is CSVALEQVANTGELFF.

This chain connects TRBV6-1 to TRBJ2-7; possibly TRBD1 for D (7 bases). This CDR3 comprises 14 residues. Trimming stripped 5 bases from V and 3 bases from J, with 14 bases between. Germline CDR1 and CDR2: MNHNS and SASEGT. The CDR3, as DNA: TGTGCCAGCAGTCGACAGGGAGGAATCTACGAGCAGTACTTC. Its protein is CASSRQGGIYEQYF.

The chain links TRBV2 to TRBJ1-4; D is undetermined. The germline gives CDR1 SNHLY, CDR2 FYNNEI. CDR3 length equals 13 residues. The V and J ends lost 5 bases and 2 bases respectively, with 6 bases between them. The CDR3 spells CASSRDTNEKLFF. DNA for the CDR3: TGTGCCAGCAGTAGGGATACTAATGAAAAACTGTTTTTT.

The table lists this clonotype with many counts. The chain uses TRBV30 and TRBJ1-5; tentative D call: TRBD1 (6 bases). Per germline, CDR1 GTSNPN and CDR2 SVGIG (reference sequence). Trimming cost V 2 bases and J 0 bases, with 8 bases left between them. The CDR3 is made up of 14 amino acids. The CDR3 DNA reads TGTGCCTGGAGTACAGGGTTTAGCAATCAGCCCCAGCATTTT. Its translation is CAWSTGFSNQPQHF.

This clonotype showed up many times. The rearrangement links TRBV6-1 to TRBJ2-3; 12 bases line up with TRBD2. CDR1 and CDR2 from the germline V gene are MNHNS and SASEGT. With 5 bases clipped from V and 6 bases from J, the junction kept 12 bases outside the gene matches. The CDR3 consists of 17 residues. In DNA, the CDR3 is TGTGCCAGCAGTCCCCTGACTAGCGGGAGAGAGAGGGATACGCAGTATTTT. This sequence encodes CASSPLTSGRERDTQYF.